These T cell receptor beta chains were read from a single sample in a study of control samples from healthy donors and cancer patients. Data came from immunoSEQ multiplex PCR; TCRdb stores just in-frame clones and leaves some out. The sample records just under 65,000 clones, approximately 85% being singletons. The sequencing input was blood. These receptors were obtained from a man aged 40-49 years in good health. The CDR3 runs from the conserved cysteine through the conserved F or W. A D gene is named only where the DNA matches it firmly. A clone size is listed for some rows: how often the clone was seen (once, few, many), or a class if it is expanded.

d_gene: TRBD2; j_gene: TRBJ2-2; abundance: NA; v_gene: TRBV6-6; CDR3aa: CASSQRLAGGRGTGELFF; CDR3nt: TGTGCCAGCAGTCAAAGACTAGCGGGGGGGAGGGGAACCGGGGAGCTGTTTTTT
d_gene: NA; j_gene: TRBJ2-7; abundance: NA; v_gene: TRBV7-2; CDR3aa: CASSVLYSSSYEQYF; CDR3nt: TGTGCCAGCAGCGTACTCTACTCCAGCTCCTACGAGCAGTACTTC
d_gene: TRBD2; j_gene: TRBJ2-7; abundance: NA; v_gene: TRBV2; CDR3aa: CASSPGTSSYEQYF; CDR3nt: TGTGCCAGCAGTCCAGGGACTAGCAGTTACGAGCAGTACTTC
d_gene: TRBD2; j_gene: TRBJ2-3; abundance: NA; v_gene: TRBV7-2; CDR3aa: CASSQLAGGQADTQYF; CDR3nt: TGTGCCAGCAGCCAGTTAGCGGGGGGGCAAGCAGATACGCAGTATTTT
d_gene: TRBD1; j_gene: TRBJ1-2; abundance: NA; v_gene: TRBV7-2; CDR3aa: CASSPPATGGIYGYTF; CDR3nt: TGTGCCAGCAGCCCGCCAGCGACAGGGGGCATCTATGGCTACACCTTC
d_gene: NA; j_gene: TRBJ1-1; abundance: once; v_gene: TRBV7-2; CDR3aa: CASSPRQGGEAFF; CDR3nt: TGTGCCAGCAGCCCTCGGCAGGGTGGTGAAGCTTTCTTT
d_gene: NA; j_gene: TRBJ2-2; abundance: few; v_gene: TRBV12-5; CDR3aa: CASAPPPRRGAFTGELFF; CDR3nt: TGTGCTAGTGCCCCGCCTCCCCGCAGGGGCGCATTCACCGGGGAGCTGTTTTTT
d_gene: NA; j_gene: TRBJ2-1; abundance: few; v_gene: TRBV4-1; CDR3aa: CASSQVLSRGYNEQFF; CDR3nt: TGCGCCAGCAGCCAAGTATTGTCGAGGGGCTACAATGAGCAGTTCTTC
d_gene: TRBD1; j_gene: TRBJ1-2; abundance: NA; v_gene: TRBV5-1; CDR3aa: CASSSLDRENYGYTF; CDR3nt: TGCGCCAGCAGCTCTCTGGACAGGGAAAACTATGGCTACACCTTC
d_gene: NA; j_gene: TRBJ1-2; abundance: few; v_gene: TRBV12-3/TRBV12-4; CDR3aa: CASSLDRSYGYTF; CDR3nt: TGTGCCAGCAGTTTAGACAGGTCCTATGGCTACACCTTC
d_gene: NA; j_gene: TRBJ2-3; abundance: NA; v_gene: TRBV3-1/TRBV3-2; CDR3aa: CASSQKGASTDTQYF; CDR3nt: TGTGCCAGCAGCCAGAAAGGTGCTAGCACAGATACGCAGTATTTT
d_gene: NA; j_gene: TRBJ2-5; abundance: NA; v_gene: TRBV24-1; CDR3aa: CATSDLGAPFQETQYF; CDR3nt: TGTGCCACCAGTGATTTGGGGGCGCCATTCCAAGAGACCCAGTACTTC
d_gene: NA; j_gene: TRBJ2-3; abundance: once; v_gene: TRBV9; CDR3aa: CASTGLVGTDTQYF; CDR3nt: TGTGCCAGCACCGGACTGGTAGGCACAGATACGCAGTATTTT
d_gene: TRBD2; j_gene: TRBJ2-7; abundance: NA; v_gene: TRBV28; CDR3aa: CASSRGLVPHEQYF; CDR3nt: TGTGCCAGCAGTCGAGGACTAGTCCCCCACGAGCAGTACTTC
d_gene: TRBD1; j_gene: TRBJ1-1; abundance: NA; v_gene: TRBV7-6; CDR3aa: CASSLVVAHRGFVFF; CDR3nt: TGTGCCAGCAGCTTAGTAGTTGCGCACAGGGGATTTGTTTTCTTT
d_gene: NA; j_gene: TRBJ1-6; abundance: NA; v_gene: TRBV6-1; CDR3aa: CASSEGSTEISPLHF; CDR3nt: TGTGCCAGCAGTGAGGGGAGCACAGAGATTTCACCCCTCCACTTT
d_gene: TRBD2; j_gene: TRBJ2-3; abundance: NA; v_gene: TRBV28; CDR3aa: CASSLWTSGTRDTQYF; CDR3nt: TGTGCCAGCAGTTTGTGGACTAGCGGGACCCGAGATACGCAGTATTTT
d_gene: NA; j_gene: TRBJ1-1; abundance: NA; v_gene: TRBV29-1; CDR3aa: CSSGLGVSTEAFF; CDR3nt: TGCAGCTCTGGCCTGGGGGTGTCTACTGAAGCTTTCTTT
d_gene: NA; j_gene: TRBJ2-2; abundance: NA; v_gene: TRBV6-5; CDR3aa: CASTVPGNTGELFF; CDR3nt: TGTGCCAGCACTGTACCAGGGAACACCGGGGAGCTGTTTTTT
d_gene: TRBD1; j_gene: TRBJ1-2; abundance: NA; v_gene: TRBV20-1; CDR3aa: CSADDRGGYTF; CDR3nt: TGCAGTGCCGACGACAGGGGAGGCTACACCTTC
d_gene: NA; j_gene: TRBJ2-1; abundance: NA; v_gene: TRBV19; CDR3aa: CASSPASRSYNEQFF; CDR3nt: TGTGCCAGTAGTCCGGCTAGCCGGTCCTACAATGAGCAGTTCTTC
d_gene: TRBD1; j_gene: TRBJ1-3; abundance: NA; v_gene: TRBV3-1/TRBV3-2; CDR3aa: CASSQDGWGTGLGNTIYF; CDR3nt: TGTGCCAGCAGCCAAGATGGTTGGGGGACAGGGCTTGGAAACACCATATATTTT
d_gene: TRBD1; j_gene: TRBJ2-3; abundance: NA; v_gene: TRBV9; CDR3aa: CASSERKEGQGWDTQYF; CDR3nt: TGTGCCAGCAGCGAGCGAAAGGAGGGACAGGGGTGGGATACGCAGTATTTT
d_gene: TRBD2; j_gene: TRBJ2-1; abundance: NA; v_gene: TRBV18; CDR3aa: CASSPGLAGAYNEQFF; CDR3nt: TGTGCCAGCTCTCCGGGACTAGCGGGGGCCTACAATGAGCAGTTCTTC
d_gene: TRBD1; j_gene: TRBJ2-7; abundance: few; v_gene: TRBV28; CDR3aa: CASSGQGRYEQYF; CDR3nt: TGTGCCAGCAGTGGACAGGGCAGGTACGAGCAGTACTTC
d_gene: NA; j_gene: TRBJ2-2; abundance: NA; v_gene: TRBV28; CDR3aa: CASIEGHTGELFF; CDR3nt: TGTGCCAGCATAGAAGGTCACACCGGGGAGCTGTTTTTT
d_gene: TRBD1; j_gene: TRBJ2-5; abundance: NA; v_gene: TRBV2; CDR3aa: CASSEGRGTPRWEETQYF; CDR3nt: TGTGCCAGCAGTGAAGGCAGGGGGACGCCCCGGTGGGAAGAGACCCAGTACTTC
d_gene: NA; j_gene: TRBJ2-2; abundance: medium-sized; v_gene: TRBV18; CDR3aa: CASSPRIPNTGELFF; CDR3nt: TGTGCCAGCTCACCAAGGATTCCGAACACCGGGGAGCTGTTTTTT
d_gene: NA; j_gene: TRBJ2-7; abundance: few; v_gene: TRBV5-8; CDR3aa: CASQDSYEQYF; CDR3nt: TGTGCCAGCCAGGATTCCTACGAGCAGTACTTC
d_gene: NA; j_gene: TRBJ2-1; abundance: NA; v_gene: TRBV3-1/TRBV3-2; CDR3aa: CASSQDPHNEQFF; CDR3nt: TGTGCCAGCAGCCAAGACCCACACAATGAGCAGTTCTTC
d_gene: TRBD1; j_gene: TRBJ1-5; abundance: NA; v_gene: TRBV19; CDR3aa: CASSIDPPTGGRDQPQHF; CDR3nt: TGTGCCAGTAGTATAGATCCCCCAACAGGGGGCAGAGACCAGCCCCAGCATTTT
d_gene: NA; j_gene: TRBJ1-1; abundance: NA; v_gene: TRBV6-5; CDR3aa: CASKRGQGAEAFF; CDR3nt: TGTGCCAGCAAACGGGGTCAGGGAGCTGAAGCTTTCTTT
d_gene: TRBD2; j_gene: TRBJ2-3; abundance: NA; v_gene: TRBV6-5; CDR3aa: CASFQWTSRADTQYF; CDR3nt: TGTGCCAGCTTCCAGTGGACTAGCAGAGCAGATACGCAGTATTTT
d_gene: TRBD2; j_gene: TRBJ2-7; abundance: NA; v_gene: TRBV11-2; CDR3aa: CASRHLAGPYEQYF; CDR3nt: TGTGCCAGCCGTCACCTAGCGGGGCCCTACGAGCAGTACTTC
d_gene: TRBD2; j_gene: TRBJ2-3; abundance: NA; v_gene: TRBV28; CDR3aa: CASSPGLAGGLTDTQYF; CDR3nt: TGTGCCAGCAGCCCGGGACTAGCGGGAGGGCTGACAGATACGCAGTATTTT
d_gene: NA; j_gene: TRBJ1-6; abundance: NA; v_gene: TRBV27; CDR3aa: CASSFRPPWDNSPLHF; CDR3nt: TGTGCCAGCAGTTTCCGACCGCCGTGGGATAATTCACCCCTCCACTTT
d_gene: NA; j_gene: TRBJ2-7; abundance: NA; v_gene: TRBV7-9; CDR3aa: CASSSLGGYEQYF; CDR3nt: TGTGCCAGCAGCTCCCTGGGAGGCTACGAGCAGTACTTC
d_gene: NA; j_gene: TRBJ2-3; abundance: NA; v_gene: TRBV12-3/TRBV12-4; CDR3aa: CASSGTSTDTQYF; CDR3nt: TGTGCCAGCAGTGGGACCTCCACAGATACGCAGTATTTT
d_gene: NA; j_gene: TRBJ2-3; abundance: NA; v_gene: TRBV28; CDR3aa: CASSFEVSGRSTDTQYF; CDR3nt: TGTGCCAGCAGTTTTGAGGTTAGCGGCAGAAGCACAGATACGCAGTATTTT
d_gene: NA; j_gene: TRBJ2-1; abundance: few; v_gene: TRBV6-1; CDR3aa: CASSDGPSQMRFF; CDR3nt: TGTGCCAGCAGTGACGGGCCCAGTCAGATGCGGTTCTTC
d_gene: NA; j_gene: TRBJ2-7; abundance: NA; v_gene: TRBV28; CDR3aa: CASSITFGDGREQYF; CDR3nt: TGTGCCAGCAGTATCACCTTCGGGGACGGGCGCGAGCAGTACTTC
d_gene: TRBD1; j_gene: TRBJ1-6; abundance: NA; v_gene: TRBV9; CDR3aa: CASSSRTGNNSPLHF; CDR3nt: TGTGCCAGCAGCTCACGGACAGGGAATAATTCACCCCTCCACTTT
d_gene: NA; j_gene: TRBJ1-3; abundance: NA; v_gene: TRBV19; CDR3aa: CASTPQHSGNTIYF; CDR3nt: TGTGCCAGTACCCCGCAGCACTCTGGAAACACCATATATTTT
d_gene: TRBD2; j_gene: TRBJ2-3; abundance: NA; v_gene: TRBV29-1; CDR3aa: CSVWAGVADTQYF; CDR3nt: TGCAGCGTGTGGGCGGGAGTGGCAGATACGCAGTATTTT
d_gene: NA; j_gene: TRBJ1-5; abundance: NA; v_gene: TRBV9; CDR3aa: CASSVDQDQPQHF; CDR3nt: TGTGCCAGCAGCGTAGATCAGGATCAGCCCCAGCATTTT
d_gene: TRBD1; j_gene: TRBJ2-7; abundance: NA; v_gene: TRBV4-3; CDR3aa: CASSQEVTGASYEQYF; CDR3nt: TGCGCCAGCAGCCAAGAGGTAACAGGGGCGTCCTACGAGCAGTACTTC
d_gene: TRBD1; j_gene: TRBJ2-7; abundance: few; v_gene: TRBV7-2; CDR3aa: CASSSRQGAIGYEQYF; CDR3nt: TGTGCCAGCAGTTCTAGACAGGGGGCAATAGGGTACGAGCAGTACTTC
d_gene: NA; j_gene: TRBJ2-1; abundance: NA; v_gene: TRBV30; CDR3aa: CAWTGADEQFF; CDR3nt: TGTGCCTGGACAGGGGCAGATGAGCAGTTCTTC
d_gene: NA; j_gene: TRBJ2-3; abundance: NA; v_gene: TRBV5-1; CDR3aa: CASSERATDTQYF; CDR3nt: TGCGCCAGCAGCGAAAGAGCCACAGATACGCAGTATTTT
d_gene: TRBD2; j_gene: TRBJ2-2; abundance: NA; v_gene: TRBV2; CDR3aa: CASSVSGRALVGELFF; CDR3nt: TGTGCCAGCAGTGTCTCCGGGAGGGCCTTAGTCGGGGAGCTGTTTTTT
d_gene: TRBD2; j_gene: TRBJ2-5; abundance: NA; v_gene: TRBV5-4; CDR3aa: CASSLGLAGSQETQYF; CDR3nt: TGTGCCAGCAGCTTGGGACTAGCGGGGTCCCAAGAGACCCAGTACTTC
d_gene: TRBD1; j_gene: TRBJ2-5; abundance: NA; v_gene: TRBV9; CDR3aa: CASSGTGQSETQYF; CDR3nt: TGTGCCAGCAGCGGGACAGGGCAATCAGAGACCCAGTACTTC
d_gene: NA; j_gene: TRBJ1-4; abundance: NA; v_gene: TRBV2; CDR3aa: CASSPTGADEKLFF; CDR3nt: TGTGCCAGCAGCCCGACAGGCGCAGATGAAAAACTGTTTTTT